Below are 31 T cell receptor beta chains sequenced from a single sample in a study of regulatory T cells in long-lasting Graves disease. The time point: persistent/refractory GD, antithyroid drugs over 5 years with positive TRAb. Preparation of the TCR library used RNA extracted from PBMCs. The TCR beta library used iRepertoire HTBI primers with Arm-PCR amplification of CDR3. In TCRdb, the multiplex PCR reads were re-called with MiXCR into one record per CDR3 protein. The sample carries around 460,000 distinct CDR3 sequences, roughly 22% recorded once. The specimen comprised peripheral blood mononuclear cells (PBMCs), sampled when the disease was refractory, from a patient treated with antithyroid drugs. These receptors all stem from a female donor with Graves disease.

CDR3 in DNA: TGTGCCAGTAGTGCAGACAGGGACCCAGAAACTGAAGCTTTCTTT. It codes for CASSADRDPETEAFF. The rearrangement links TRBV19 to TRBJ1-1, with 7 bases that match TRBD1. V shed 5 bases and J 5 bases; nucleotides not matched to a gene: 11. The germline gives CDR1 LNHDA, CDR2 SQIVND (reference sequence). The CDR3 loop spans 15 amino acids. The full variable domain, its missing parts supplied by reference TRBV19 and TRBJ1-1, is DGGITQSPKYLFRKEGQNVTLSCEQNLNHDAMYWYRQDPGQGLRLIYYSQIVNDFQKGDIAEGYSVSREKKESFPLTVTSAQKNPTAFYLCASSADRDPETEAFFGQGTRLTVV.

V gene TRBV5-1 combines with J gene TRBJ2-1; 8 nucleotides line up with TRBD1. The CDR3 loop spans 14 amino acids. Germline V CDR1 and CDR2: SGHRS, YFSETQ. After removal of 7 bases from V and 0 bases from J, the junction contained 3 bases not matched to a gene. The CDR3 bases are TGCGCCAGCGGACAGGGTAGCTCCTACAATGAGCAGTTCTTC. It codes for CASGQGSSYNEQFF.

This clonotype was counted at least ten times. This chain links TRBV2 with TRBJ1-1; 10 bases agree with TRBD1. Germline V gene data show CDR1 as SNHLY and CDR2 as FYNNEI. V gave up 6 bases and J gave up 8 bases; unmatched junction bases: 3. This CDR3 comprises 12 residues. The CDR3 DNA follows: TGTGCCAGCAGCCTGACAGGGGGCGAAGCTTTCTTT. This translates into CASSLTGGEAFF. Together with reference TRBV2 and TRBJ1-1, the CDR3 gives the full variable domain: EPEVTQTPSHQVTQMGQEVILRCVPISNHLYFYWYRQILGQKVEFLVSFYNNEISEKSEIFDDQFSVERPDGSNFTLKIRSTKLEDSAMYFCASSLTGGEAFFGQGTRLTVV.

For this clonotype: Since a far larger clone is one base different, this is likely a read error. Here the CDR3 omits its conserved ending phenylalanine or tryptophan, so a read error is the likely source. The chain joins TRBV7-8 to TRBJ1-1; possibly TRBD1 for D (5 bases). The germline CDR1 and CDR2 sequences are SGHVS and FQNEAQ. Trimming shortened V by 5 bases and J by 0 bases, and 7 bases separated the two germline ends. The CDR3 totals 13 residues. The CDR3 bases are TGTGCCAGCAGCCCCAGGGTGAACACTGAAGCTTTCCTT. Protein product: CASSPRVNTEAFL.

V usage is TRBV5-6 and J usage is TRBJ2-5; 8 bases align to TRBD1. Germline V lookup: CDR1 SGHDT, CDR2 YYEEEE. V was pared by 4 bases and J by 4 bases, with 6 bases of the junction left unmatched. This CDR3 region has 14 residues. CDR3 nucleotides: TGTGCCAGCAGCGTGACAGGGGTCGGAGAGACCCAGTACTTC. Its translation: CASSVTGVGETQYF.

This clonotype was detected a few times. The rearrangement joins TRBV20-1 to TRBJ2-7, with D tentatively TRBD2 (6 bases). Per the germline V gene, CDR1 is DFQATT and CDR2 is SNEGSKA (reference sequence). The CDR3 extends over 12 amino acids. This CDR3 is CRSGPSSYEQYF. CDR3 sequence (DNA): TGCAGGAGCGGGCCTAGCTCCTACGAGCAGTACTTC.

This clonotype was observed at least ten times. The chain couples TRBV28 to TRBJ1-4; D is unresolved. With 2 bases removed from V and 7 bases from J, the gap between germline ends came to 11 bases. This CDR3 is built from 14 residues. Germline CDR1 MDHEN, CDR2 SYDVKM. CDR3 DNA sequence: TGTGCCAGCAGTTTACAAGACCGGTTTGAAAAACTGTTTTTT. Protein sequence: CASSLQDRFEKLFF. Full variable domain (outside the CDR3, taken from reference TRBV28 and TRBJ1-4): DVKVTQSSRYLVKRTGEKVFLECVQDMDHENMFWYRQDPGLGLRLIYFSYDVKMKEKGDIPEGYSVSREKKERFSLILESASTNQTSMYLCASSLQDRFEKLFFGSGTQLSVL.

The V gene is TRBV3-1, the J gene TRBJ2-7, with D tentatively TRBD1 (6 bases). The CDR3 length is 13 residues. V dropped 1 base and J dropped 7 bases, with 11 bases sitting between them. CDR1 LGHDT and CDR2 YNNKEL come from the germline V gene (reference sequence). The DNA of the CDR3 is TGTGCCAGCAGCCAAGCGGCACAGGGTGAGCAGTACTTC. Its protein product is CASSQAAQGEQYF.

This clonotype was seen many times. The chain couples TRBV12-3 or TRBV12-4 to TRBJ2-5; D call uncertain. The CDR3 contains 14 residues. Between the trimmed V and J ends, which lost 4 bases and 3 bases, there was a span of 12 bases. CDR3 in amino acids: CASSSRTGEETQYF. The CDR3 DNA sequence: TGTGCCAGCAGTTCCCGGACGGGTGAAGAGACCCAGTACTTC.

This clonotype came up a few times. The V gene is TRBV7-9, the J gene TRBJ1-2; D uncertain. Germline loops: CDR1 SEHNR, CDR2 FQNEAQ (reference sequence). Trimming left V 2 bases short and J 4 bases short, with 14 bases between. The CDR3 is 15 residues long. This chain's CDR3 is CASSLNPVEGYGYTF. The CDR3 DNA follows: TGTGCCAGCAGCTTAAATCCGGTGGAGGGCTATGGCTACACCTTC.

As to this clonotype: A much larger clone sits a single nucleotide away, making a read error possible. The gene calls are TRBV28 and TRBJ2-2; D unresolved. The V end was cut by 11 bases, the J end by 3 bases, with 16 bases between. Germline V lookup: CDR1 MDHEN, CDR2 SYDVKM. CDR3 length equals 14 residues. The CDR3 sequence: CAALLGSHTGELFF. CDR3 DNA: TGTGCCGCCCTCCTCGGGTCCCACACCGGGGAGCTGTTTTTT.

This clonotype was seen at least ten times. The chain employs TRBV5-1 and TRBJ2-2; D gene uncertain. The CDR3 runs to 16 residues. CDR1 and CDR2 from the germline V gene are SGHRS and YFSETQ. V was pared by 2 bases and J by 6 bases, with 17 bases between. The CDR3 sequence is CASSFEARTVSGELFF. DNA for the CDR3: TGCGCCAGCAGCTTTGAGGCCCGCACCGTGTCCGGGGAGCTGTTTTTT. The full variable domain, with the rest looked up from reference TRBV5-1 and TRBJ2-2, is KAGVTQTPRYLIKTRGQQVTLSCSPISGHRSVSWYQQTPGQGLQFLFEYFSETQRNKGNFPGRFSGRQFSNSRSEMNVSTLELGDSALYLCASSFEARTVSGELFFGEGSRLTVL.

This clonotype has at least ten counts. The rearrangement uses TRBV12-3 or TRBV12-4 and TRBJ1-2, with TRBD1 matching 7 bases. This CDR3 is built from 17 residues. With 5 bases clipped from V and 6 bases from J, the junction kept 18 bases outside the gene matches. The CDR3 spells CASSTHYGTVNSDGYTF. As DNA, the CDR3 is TGTGCCAGCAGTACCCACTATGGGACAGTAAACTCCGATGGCTACACCTTC.

The chain has TRBV19 and TRBJ1-5, with D possibly TRBD1 on 5 matching bases. The CDR3 consists of 13 residues. V shed 4 bases and J shed 7 bases, with 11 bases lying between them. In germline, CDR1 is LNHDA, CDR2 SQIVND (reference sequence). The CDR3 sequence is CASSTGRDQPQHF. CDR3 nucleotide sequence: TGTGCCAGTAGTACAGGGAGGGACCAGCCCCAGCATTTT. The variable domain in full, completed from reference TRBV19 and TRBJ1-5, reads DGGITQSPKYLFRKEGQNVTLSCEQNLNHDAMYWYRQDPGQGLRLIYYSQIVNDFQKGDIAEGYSVSREKKESFPLTVTSAQKNPTAFYLCASSTGRDQPQHFGDGTRLSIL.

This clonotype was seen ten or more times. The rearrangement joins TRBV14 to TRBJ1-1, with D possibly matching TRBD1 (5 bases). Germline CDR1 SGHDN, CDR2 FVKESK. CDR3 length: 19 residues. Trimming stripped 0 bases from V and 3 bases from J, with 23 bases between. This CDR3 reads CASSQEIVPKSGMDTEAFF. DNA of the CDR3: TGTGCCAGCAGCCAAGAAATAGTTCCGAAGTCAGGGATGGACACTGAAGCTTTCTTT.

This clonotype occurred many times. The chain recombines TRBV12-3 or TRBV12-4 with TRBJ2-5; D not certain. V was cut by 2 bases and J by 0 bases, with 7 bases left in between. The CDR3 is 14 residues long. The CDR3 here is CASSLRRDQETQYF. Here the CDR3 DNA reads TGTGCCAGCAGTTTAAGACGGGACCAAGAGACCCAGTACTTC.

This sequence joins TRBV6-4 and TRBJ1-3; D gene uncertain. This CDR3 is built from 14 residues. Germline assignment: CDR1 MRHNA and CDR2 SNTAGT. Trimming took 6 bases from V and 2 from J, leaving 11 bases between them. The CDR3 reads CASSETDPGNTIYF. CDR3 DNA: TGTGCCAGCAGCGAGACGGATCCTGGAAACACCATATATTTT.

V and J are TRBV27 and TRBJ1-2, with D tentatively TRBD1 (5 bases). V was trimmed by 6 bases and J by 3 bases, leaving 14 bases between them. The CDR3 totals 14 residues. Germline V gene sequence: CDR1 MNHEY, CDR2 SMNVEV (reference sequence). The chain's CDR3 is CASRVGQTDYGYTF. The CDR3 DNA sequence: TGTGCCAGCAGGGTTGGACAAACGGACTATGGCTACACCTTC.

V usage is TRBV29-1 and J usage is TRBJ1-1; a possible D gene is TRBD1 (5 bases). V dropped 4 bases and J dropped 5 bases, with 17 bases sitting between them. CDR1 and CDR2 (germline): SQVTM, ANQGSEA. The CDR3 is 14 residues long. This CDR3 reads CSVVFLRGGTEAFF. The CDR3 nucleotides read TGCAGCGTTGTCTTTCTTCGGGGGGGGACTGAAGCTTTCTTT.

This clonotype appeared a few times. The chain has TRBV20-1 and TRBJ2-7; TRBD2 matches at 10 bases. J lost 1 base, V lost 5 bases, and 17 bases had no gene match. The germline CDR1 and CDR2 sequences are DFQATT and SNEGSKA (reference sequence). CDR3 size: 18 residues. The CDR3 DNA sequence: TGCAGTGCTCCACACCCGGCTAGCGGGAGAAGTAGGTCCTACGAGCAGTACTTC. The encoded protein is CSAPHPASGRSRSYEQYF.

This clonotype occurred a few times. This chain connects TRBV7-8 to TRBJ2-2, with unresolved D. The V end lost 1 base, the J end lost 2 bases, and 11 bases lay between the germline ends. CDR1 is SGHVS, CDR2 FQNEAQ, per germline. CDR3 length: 16 residues. The CDR3 loop reads CASSLEAKANTGELFF. As DNA, the CDR3 is TGTGCCAGCAGCTTAGAGGCCAAAGCTAACACCGGGGAGCTGTTTTTT. Supplemented by reference TRBV7-8 and TRBJ2-2, the full variable domain reads GAGVSQSPRYKVAKRGQDVALRCDPISGHVSLFWYQQALGQGPEFLTYFQNEAQLDKSGLPSDRFFAERPEGSVSTLKIQRTQQEDSAVYLCASSLEAKANTGELFFGEGSRLTVL.

This clonotype was detected only a few times. A read error may be the cause here, since a much bigger clone is one base away. The J gene is TRBJ2-5, the V gene TRBV5-6; a weak D match, TRBD2 (5 bases). Germline V CDR1 and CDR2: SGHDT, YYEEEE. The CDR3 loop spans 14 amino acids. Deletions cut 0 bases from V and 0 bases from J, with 6 bases between. CDR3 in DNA: TGTGCCAGCAGCTTGGGGACTTACCAAGAGACCCAGTACTTC. This encodes CASSLGTYQETQYF.

This clonotype was counted only a few times. This chain connects TRBV15 to TRBJ1-3; no clear D gene. Germline values: CDR1 LNHNV, CDR2 YYDKDF (reference sequence). The CDR3 spans 12 residues. Trimming shortened V by 0 bases and J by 7 bases, and 4 bases separated the two germline ends. CDR3: CATSRDWNTIYF. DNA of the CDR3: TGTGCCACCAGCAGAGATTGGAACACCATATATTTT. Supplemented by reference TRBV15 and TRBJ1-3, the full variable domain reads DAMVIQNPRYQVTQFGKPVTLSCSQTLNHNVMYWYQQKSSQAPKLLFHYYDKDFNNEADTPDNFQSRRPNTSFCFLDIRSPGLGDTAMYLCATSRDWNTIYFGEGSWLTVV.

The chain links TRBV6-2 or TRBV6-3 to TRBJ2-4, with 9 bases lining up with TRBD1. The CDR3 is made up of 18 amino acids. V lost 6 bases, J lost 3 bases, and 15 bases stayed unmatched. The germline V gene has CDR1 MNHEY and CDR2 SVGEGT. The DNA for the CDR3 is TGTGCCAGCAGACCCCGACAGGGGGAGGTTACGGGCAAAAACATTCAGTACTTC. It specifies CASRPRQGEVTGKNIQYF.

This clonotype was seen repeatedly, ten times or more. CDR3 nucleotides: TGTGCCAGCAGTTTGTGGACAGAACTTGAAGCTAACTATGGCTACACCTTC. It translates to CASSLWTELEANYGYTF. The gene calls are TRBV28 and TRBJ1-2, with D perhaps TRBD1 (6 bases). Trimming cost V 3 bases and J 0 bases, with 17 bases left between them. The CDR3 consists of 17 residues. Germline CDR1 MDHEN, CDR2 SYDVKM.

This clonotype came up many times. The chain is built from TRBV28 and TRBJ2-7; D is unclear. V lost 10 bases and J 6 bases, leaving 16 bases between the germline ends. CDR1 MDHEN and CDR2 SYDVKM come from the germline V gene. The CDR3 runs 12 residues. CDR3 coding DNA: TGTGCCACCATTACGTCCGAGCTCGAGCAGTACTTC. This translates into CATITSELEQYF.

Only a few counts were recorded for this clonotype. The chain couples TRBV7-2 to TRBJ1-6; TRBD1 matches at 7 bases. The CDR3 length is 15 residues. CDR1 and CDR2 (germline): SGHTA, FQGNSA. J gave up 5 bases and V 6 bases, and 7 bases lay outside the gene matches. CDR3 in amino acids: CASSQRTGDNSPLHF. Here the CDR3 DNA reads TGTGCCAGCAGTCAAAGGACAGGAGATAATTCACCCCTCCACTTT.

This clonotype was observed many times. This chain joins TRBV2 and TRBJ1-5; D unclear. V gave up 7 bases and J gave up 3 bases, with 10 bases separating them. This CDR3 has 13 amino acids. Germline V gives CDR1 SNHLY, CDR2 FYNNEI. CDR3 in amino acids: CASMLQPNQPQHF. In DNA form, the CDR3 reads TGTGCCAGCATGCTACAGCCCAATCAGCCCCAGCATTTT.

The sample holds a few counts of this clonotype. The DNA of the CDR3 is TGTGCCAGCAGCCCGAGCTTAGGGGGGGGGGAGCTGTTTTTT. This translates into CASSPSLGGGELFF. The chain employs TRBV11-2 and TRBJ2-2; possibly TRBD1 or TRBD2 for D (6 bases each). V lost 5 bases and J 8 bases, leaving 15 bases between the germline ends. Germline CDR1 and CDR2: SGHAT and FQNNGV. The CDR3 is 14 amino acids.

This clonotype appeared many times. The chain has TRBV6-1 and TRBJ1-4; 9 bases line up with TRBD1. Germline CDR1 and CDR2: MNHNS and SASEGT. V lost 5 bases and J lost 8; bases outside the gene matches: 9. CDR3 length equals 15 residues. The CDR3 reads CASSTGQGEREKLFF. The DNA of the CDR3 is TGTGCCAGCAGTACGGGACAGGGCGAACGAGAAAAACTGTTTTTT.

This clonotype has at least ten counts. The chain couples TRBV28 to TRBJ2-5; no definite D call. Germline CDR1 MDHEN, CDR2 SYDVKM. With 4 bases removed from V and 6 bases from J, the gap between germline ends came to 15 bases. The CDR3 is 14 residues long. CDR3 region: CASSSPTLQKTQYF. CDR3 sequence (DNA): TGTGCCAGCAGTTCCCCGACATTACAAAAGACCCAGTACTTC.